Below are 23 T cell receptor beta chains sequenced from a single sample in a study of radiotherapy plus CTLA-4 blockade in lung cancer (dated by TCRdb to about 2018). Library preparation was by the immunoSEQ multiplex PCR assay. In its TCRdb copy, this immuneACCESS table keeps in-frame sequences only and misses some clones. Where compared with another copy, unresolved V genes explain less than half of these, and the others have no known cause. A total of roughly 90,000 clones appear in this sample, 55% to 75% of them only once. The top ten hold around an eighth of the sample. The sequencing used peripheral blood, collected from a patient treated with radiotherapy plus ipilimumab. These receptors came from a human donor with non-small cell lung cancer that progressed on radiotherapy plus ipilimumab.

The chain couples TRBV19 to TRBJ1-5, with D possibly matching TRBD1 (5 bases). Germline values: CDR1 LNHDA, CDR2 SQIVND (reference sequence). V shed 7 bases and J shed 0 bases, with 13 bases lying between them. The CDR3 has 15 residues. The CDR3, as DNA: TGTGCCAGTACCCTGACAGTCCATAGCAATCAGCCCCAGCATTTT. Residues: CASTLTVHSNQPQHF.

The V and J genes are TRBV19 and TRBJ1-1; D may be TRBD1 (5 bases). V was cut by 3 bases and J by 1 base, with 15 bases left in between. Per germline, CDR1 LNHDA and CDR2 SQIVND (reference sequence). This CDR3 contains 16 residues. The CDR3 sequence is CASSIGRGQGNTEAFF. As DNA, the CDR3 is TGTGCCAGTAGTATCGGCCGGGGCCAGGGGAACACTGAAGCTTTCTTT.

The CDR3 DNA is TGTGCCAGCAGGCTCGCGCGGAACACTGAAGCTTTCTTT. Protein sequence: CASRLARNTEAFF. This chain joins TRBV5-4 and TRBJ1-1; D call uncertain. From germline, CDR1 is SGHNT and CDR2 YYREEE (reference sequence). The V end lost 5 bases, the J end lost 1 base, and 9 bases lay between the germline ends. The CDR3 sequence is 13 residues long.

This clone was observed a few times. The gene calls are TRBV28 and TRBJ1-1, with TRBD1 as a possible D gene (5 bases). With 3 bases removed from V and 4 bases from J, the gap between germline ends came to 12 bases. CDR1 and CDR2 (germline): MDHEN, SYDVKM. The CDR3 consists of 14 residues. As DNA, the CDR3 is TGTGCCAGCAGTTTCCTGGGGGGAGGCACTGAAGCTTTCTTT. Encoded protein: CASSFLGGGTEAFF.

The chain employs TRBV30 and TRBJ1-1; D gene uncertain. Trimming took 3 bases from V and 4 from J, leaving 30 bases between them. Germline values: CDR1 GTSNPN, CDR2 SVGIG (reference sequence). The CDR3 is 19 amino acids. The CDR3 protein is CAWRPPHSRNRAPFTEAFF. The CDR3 region has the DNA TGTGCCTGGAGACCCCCCCACTCCAGGAATCGAGCCCCGTTCACTGAAGCTTTCTTT.

This clone was picked up many times. The gene calls are TRBV4-3 and TRBJ1-1; a weak D match, TRBD1 (5 bases). Germline assignment: CDR1 LGHNA and CDR2 YSLEER. Trimming took 4 bases from V and 5 from J, leaving 14 bases between them. The CDR3 totals 14 residues. The CDR3 nucleotides read TGCGCCAGCAGCCTTTCGGCAGGGCGAACTGAAGCTTTCTTT. Translating it yields CASSLSAGRTEAFF.

The chain couples TRBV28 to TRBJ2-5; 8 nucleotides align to TRBD1. Germline V CDR1 and CDR2: MDHEN, SYDVKM. CDR3 size: 18 residues. With V trimmed by 5 bases and J by 3 bases, 17 bases remained unmatched. CDR3 sequence (DNA): TGTGCCAGCAGTGGGACAGGCATTGCCCCCACGGCTAAAGAGACCCAGTACTTC. Its translation: CASSGTGIAPTAKETQYF.

The CDR3 DNA reads as TGTGCCAGCAGTGAAATCACAGGGGGTCGCGAAAAACTGTTTTTT. Residues: CASSEITGGREKLFF. The rearrangement joins TRBV6-1 to TRBJ1-4, with TRBD1 matching over 8 bases. V lost 2 bases, J lost 8 bases, and 7 bases stayed unmatched. The CDR3 runs to 15 residues. In germline, CDR1 is MNHNS, CDR2 SASEGT.

This clone was seen a few times. The chain uses TRBV7-9 and TRBJ1-3, with 7 bases that match TRBD1. The CDR3 totals 15 residues. CDR1 is SEHNR and CDR2 is FQNEAQ in the germline V gene (reference sequence). The trim removed 6 bases at V and 1 base at J, leaving 6 bases unmatched. CDR3 DNA sequence: TGTGCCAGCAGTCCGAGACAGGGATCTGGAAACACCATATATTTT. It specifies CASSPRQGSGNTIYF.

The rearrangement joins TRBV10-3 to TRBJ2-5; 8 nucleotides line up with TRBD2. There are 15 residues in the CDR3. J gave up 5 bases and V 6 bases, and 11 bases lay outside the gene matches. Germline lookup yields CDR1 ENHRY and CDR2 SYGVKD. CDR3 DNA: TGTGCCATCAGCCCGGGACCAGCGGGGGCTGAGACCCAGTACTTC. Amino acid sequence: CAISPGPAGAETQYF.

The V call is TRBV6-5, the J call TRBJ1-6; TRBD1 matches 8 bases. The CDR3 runs to 14 residues. The V segment lost 0 bases and the J segment 13 bases; nucleotides outside the gene matches: 5. CDR1 is MNHEY, CDR2 SVGAGI, per germline. The CDR3 is CASSYSRDRTPLHF. For the CDR3, the DNA is TGTGCCAGCAGTTACTCAAGGGACAGGACGCCCCTCCACTTT.

The V and J genes are TRBV28 and TRBJ1-2; D not certain. Germline V gene data show CDR1 as MDHEN and CDR2 as SYDVKM. This CDR3 contains 14 residues. Trimming left V 5 bases short and J 2 bases short, with 12 bases between. DNA for the CDR3: TGTGCCAGCAGTCCAGGACGGCCGAACTATGGCTACACCTTC. Translating it yields CASSPGRPNYGYTF.

The J gene is TRBJ2-5, the V gene TRBV6-6, with D perhaps matching TRBD1 (5 bases). Germline loops: CDR1 MNHNY, CDR2 SVGAGI (reference sequence). This CDR3 comprises 13 residues. V was pared by 8 bases and J by 3 bases, with 13 bases between. The CDR3 region is CASGAFGEETQYF. The CDR3 DNA is TGTGCCAGCGGGGCCTTTGGGGAAGAGACCCAGTACTTC.

The chain combines TRBV5-1 with TRBJ2-2; D is tentatively TRBD1 or TRBD2 (6 bases each). The V gene lost 4 bases and the J gene lost 7 bases, with 17 bases spanning the gap. The germline gives CDR1 SGHRS, CDR2 YFSETQ. The CDR3 totals 15 residues. In DNA form, the CDR3 reads TGCGCCAGCAGCCCGGGGGCAGGGGTGAACGGGGAGCTGTTTTTT. This codes for CASSPGAGVNGELFF.

The gene calls are TRBV5-1 and TRBJ1-4; D gene ambiguous. The CDR3 contains 13 residues. The V gene lost 4 bases and the J gene lost 8 bases, with 12 bases spanning the gap. Germline V lookup: CDR1 SGHRS, CDR2 YFSETQ. CDR3 region: CASSQFPGEKLFF. Here the CDR3 DNA reads TGCGCCAGCAGCCAATTTCCGGGGGAAAAACTGTTTTTT.

A note on this clone: One end of the junction varies from germline; a read error may be responsible. J is TRBJ1-4 and V is TRBV7-9; D is undetermined. This CDR3 is 8 amino acids long. The germline V gene encodes CDR1 SEHNR and CDR2 FQNEAQ (reference sequence). DNA for the CDR3: TGTGCCAGCAGCCCCTCCTACTTT. It translates to CASSPSYF.

This chain links TRBV7-2 with TRBJ2-7, with TRBD1 matching over 7 bases. The CDR3 is made up of 14 amino acids. Per germline, CDR1 SGHTA and CDR2 FQGNSA. V lost 5 bases, J lost 7 bases, and 11 bases stayed unmatched. Here the CDR3 DNA reads TGTGCCAGCAGCCGGGGACAGCTTTTGCTTGAGCAGTACTTC. It codes for CASSRGQLLLEQYF. Together with reference TRBV7-2 and TRBJ2-7, the CDR3 gives the full variable domain: GAGVSQSPSNKVTEKGKDVELRCDPISGHTALYWYRQSLGQGLEFLIYFQGNSAPDKSGLPSDRFSAERTGGSVSTLTIQRTQQEDSAVYLCASSRGQLLLEQYFGPGTRLTVT.

This clone came up a few times. The rearrangement joins TRBV7-9 to TRBJ2-7; D perhaps matches TRBD1 (5 bases). Germline loops: CDR1 SEHNR, CDR2 FQNEAQ (reference sequence). This CDR3 is 13 amino acids long. V lost 5 bases, J lost 6 bases, and 14 bases lay in between. This CDR3 is CASSPAWGTEQYF. The CDR3 DNA sequence: TGTGCCAGCAGCCCCGCCTGGGGCACCGAGCAGTACTTC.

The chain joins TRBV23-1 to TRBJ2-3, with D perhaps TRBD1 (5 bases). TRBV23-1 counts as an open reading frame of uncertain function. The CDR3 spans 14 residues. The ends were cut back, 10 bases at V and 4 bases at J, with 18 bases in the middle. In nucleotides, the CDR3 is TGCGCCAAAAAGGGGCAGGGCACCTCAGATACGCAGTATTTT. It translates to CAKKGQGTSDTQYF.

This clone has more than one count but fewer than ten. The V gene is TRBV7-3, the J gene TRBJ2-5; tentative D call: TRBD2 (6 bases). Germline CDR1 is SGHTA and CDR2 is FQGTGA. The V end was cut by 3 bases, the J end by 5 bases, with 10 bases between. The CDR3 loop spans 13 amino acids. CDR3 protein: CASSFGSGETQYF. For the CDR3, the DNA is TGTGCCAGCAGCTTTGGCAGCGGGGAGACCCAGTACTTC.

The chain combines TRBV7-9 with TRBJ1-1; 9 bases match TRBD1. Germline CDR1 SEHNR, CDR2 FQNEAQ (reference sequence). The CDR3 sequence is 19 residues long. Trimming at V came to 7 bases and at J to 0 bases, leaving 18 bases not matched to a gene. CDR3 DNA sequence: TGTGCCAGCATCAGATCTCAAGGACAGGGGTTGAGGGTGAACACTGAAGCTTTCTTT. Its translation: CASIRSQGQGLRVNTEAFF.

The rearrangement links TRBV2 to TRBJ1-4, with D unresolved. The CDR3 extends over 18 amino acids. V was trimmed by 4 bases and J by 0 bases, leaving 18 bases between them. Germline CDR1 and CDR2: SNHLY and FYNNEI. The CDR3 reads CASSVVPLSVATNEKLFF. Here the CDR3 DNA reads TGTGCCAGCAGTGTCGTGCCTCTTTCCGTTGCAACTAATGAAAAACTGTTTTTT.

The rearrangement uses TRBV15 and TRBJ1-1; D unclear. V lost 6 bases and J 0 bases, leaving 17 bases between the germline ends. The CDR3 is 16 amino acids. CDR1 is LNHNV, CDR2 YYDKDF, per germline (reference sequence). CDR3 loop: CATRALWTGVNTEAFF. The DNA of the CDR3 is TGTGCCACCAGAGCGTTATGGACCGGGGTGAACACTGAAGCTTTCTTT.